The clone carrying this T cell receptor (beta chain) was seen at least ten times. Its antigen remains unidentified. This sample was included in a study of regulatory T cells in long-lasting Graves disease. About the research overall: Those Graves' patients who were newly diagnosed had been on antithyroid drugs under 3 months. Study conclusions and caveats: TCR diversity was lower in persistent Graves' patients (versus newly diagnosed ones).

Relying on iRepertoire HTBI primers and Arm-PCR of CDR3 regions, the team built TCR beta libraries. MiXCR was run by TCRdb on the multiplex PCR reads, yielding one entry per CDR3 protein. The sample holds under 300,000 distinct CDR3 sequences, around 21% seen once. Sample time point: newly diagnosed GD, antithyroid drugs for less than 3 months. There was RNA extracted from PBMCs, and the TCR library was made from it. V shed 5 bases and J 5 bases; nucleotides not matched to a gene: 5. Germline CDR1 MNHEY, CDR2 SVGEGT. The CDR3 is made up of 15 amino acids. This sample comprised peripheral blood mononuclear cells (PBMCs), obtained at new diagnosis, from a patient treated with antithyroid drugs. The V gene is TRBV6-2 or TRBV6-3, the J gene TRBJ1-6, with 8 bases lining up with TRBD1. This TCR was recovered from a female donor with Graves disease. CDR3 coding DNA: TGTGCCAGCAGTGTGACAGGGGATAATAATTCACCCCTCCACTTT. Translation gives CASSVTGDNNSPLHF.